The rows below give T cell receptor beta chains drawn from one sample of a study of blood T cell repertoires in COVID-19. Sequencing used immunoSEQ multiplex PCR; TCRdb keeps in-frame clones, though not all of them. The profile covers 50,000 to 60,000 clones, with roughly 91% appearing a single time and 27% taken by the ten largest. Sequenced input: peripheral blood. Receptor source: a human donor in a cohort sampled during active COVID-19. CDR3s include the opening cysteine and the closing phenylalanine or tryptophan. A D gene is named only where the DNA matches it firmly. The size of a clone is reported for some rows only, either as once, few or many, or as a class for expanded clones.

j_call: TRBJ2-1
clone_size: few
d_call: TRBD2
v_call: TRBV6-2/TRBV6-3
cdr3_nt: TGTGCCAGCAGTTACTCTCCGCTAGCGGGAATCTACAATGAGCAGTTCTTC
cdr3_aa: CASSYSPLAGIYNEQFF

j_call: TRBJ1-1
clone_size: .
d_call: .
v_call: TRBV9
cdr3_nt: TGTGCCAGCAGCCCACCGGCGGCCGGACAGACGGGGAACACTGAAGCTTTCTTT
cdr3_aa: CASSPPAAGQTGNTEAFF

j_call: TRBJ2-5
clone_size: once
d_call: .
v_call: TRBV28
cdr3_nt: TGTGCCAGCACTAAGGGGAATTCGGAGACCCAGTACTTC
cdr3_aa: CASTKGNSETQYF

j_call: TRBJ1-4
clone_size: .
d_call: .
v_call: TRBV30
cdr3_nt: TGTGCCTCCCACTCTACTAATGAAAAACTGTTTTTT
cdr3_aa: CASHSTNEKLFF

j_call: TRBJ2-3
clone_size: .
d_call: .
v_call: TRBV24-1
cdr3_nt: TGTGCCACCAGTGATTACAGCGGGTGCCCCGTTCATTGGGATACGCAGTATTTT
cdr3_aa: CATSDYSGCPVHWDTQYF

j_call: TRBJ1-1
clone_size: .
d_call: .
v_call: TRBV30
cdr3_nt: TGTGCTTGGAGAGGGGGTTTGAACACTGAAGCTTTCTTT
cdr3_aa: CAWRGGLNTEAFF

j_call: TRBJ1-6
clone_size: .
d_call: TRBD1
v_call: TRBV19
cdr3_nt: TGTGCCAGTAGTACCTCCAGGGGGCAGGGATCGAATTCACCCCTCCACTTT
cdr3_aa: CASSTSRGQGSNSPLHF

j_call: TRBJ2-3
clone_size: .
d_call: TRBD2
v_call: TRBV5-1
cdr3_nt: TGCGCCAGCAGCCCCCTAGCGGGTTCCACAGATACGCAGTATTTT
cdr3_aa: CASSPLAGSTDTQYF

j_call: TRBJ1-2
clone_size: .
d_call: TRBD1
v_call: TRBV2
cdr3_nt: TGTGCCAGCAGTGGACAGGGGCTAGGCTATGGCTACACCTTC
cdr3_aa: CASSGQGLGYGYTF

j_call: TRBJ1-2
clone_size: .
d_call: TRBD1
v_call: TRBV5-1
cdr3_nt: TGCGCCAGCAGCCCAGGGACAGGGTCTAACTATGGCTACACCTTC
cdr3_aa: CASSPGTGSNYGYTF

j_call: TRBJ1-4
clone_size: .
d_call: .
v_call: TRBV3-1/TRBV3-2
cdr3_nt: TGTGCCAGCAGCCCAGTGGTGGGCTCGACGATAGAAAAACTGTTTTTT
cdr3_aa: CASSPVVGSTIEKLFF

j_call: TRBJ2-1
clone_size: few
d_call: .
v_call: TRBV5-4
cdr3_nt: TGTGCCAGCAGCTTGGCTAGGGGAGAGCAGTTCTTC
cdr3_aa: CASSLARGEQFF

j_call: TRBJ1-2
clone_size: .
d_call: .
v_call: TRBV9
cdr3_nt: TGTGCCAGCAGCGTCGACAGTTTGAACTATGGCTACACCTTC
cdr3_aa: CASSVDSLNYGYTF

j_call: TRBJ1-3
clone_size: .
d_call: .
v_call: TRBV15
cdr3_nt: TGTGCCACCAGCAGAGATATAACGGGAACCGGAAACACCATATATTTT
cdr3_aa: CATSRDITGTGNTIYF

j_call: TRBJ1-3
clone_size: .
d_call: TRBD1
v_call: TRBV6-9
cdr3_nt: TGTGCCAGCAGTTACGGTGACAGGGGGCAAGACACCATATATTTT
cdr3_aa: CASSYGDRGQDTIYF

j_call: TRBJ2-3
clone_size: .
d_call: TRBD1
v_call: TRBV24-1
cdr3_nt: TGTGCCACCAGTGACCCGGGACAGGGCAGACAGGGGGCAGATACGCAGTATTTT
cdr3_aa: CATSDPGQGRQGADTQYF

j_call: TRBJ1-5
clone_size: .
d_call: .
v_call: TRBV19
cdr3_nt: TGTGCCAGTAGTGACAGACTAGCTCAGCCCCAGCATTTT
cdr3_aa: CASSDRLAQPQHF

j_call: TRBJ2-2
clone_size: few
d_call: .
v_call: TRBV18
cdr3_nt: TGTGCCAGCTCACTCTCGTCGGGGTCGAACACCGGGGAGCTGTTTTTT
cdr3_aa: CASSLSSGSNTGELFF

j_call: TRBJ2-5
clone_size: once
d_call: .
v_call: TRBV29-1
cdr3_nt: TGCAGCGTTGAAGGTGGTTCAGGGCCCCAAGAGACCCAGTACTTC
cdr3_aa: CSVEGGSGPQETQYF

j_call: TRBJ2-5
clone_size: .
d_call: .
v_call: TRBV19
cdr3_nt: TGTGCCAGTAGTATAGATGCGGGACGAAAGGAGACCCAGTACTTC
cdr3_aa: CASSIDAGRKETQYF

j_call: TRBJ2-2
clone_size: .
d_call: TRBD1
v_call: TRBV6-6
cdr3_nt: TGTGCCAGCCTGGGACAGACGGAGACCGGGGAGCTGTTTTTT
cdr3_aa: CASLGQTETGELFF

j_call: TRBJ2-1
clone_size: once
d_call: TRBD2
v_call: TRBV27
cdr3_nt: TGTGCCAGCAGGAACCGGAGACTAGCGGGAGGGGTTTACAATGAGCAGTTCTTC
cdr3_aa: CASRNRRLAGGVYNEQFF